Sequencing of this T cell receptor (beta chain) was carried out in a study of regulatory T cells in long-lasting Graves disease. Combining iRepertoire HTBI primers with Arm-PCR of CDR3 regions, the authors built TCR beta libraries. TCRdb processed the multiplex PCR reads anew with MiXCR; each CDR3 protein has one entry. The sample consists of about 530,000 distinct CDR3 sequences, approximately 16% of them appearing once. The CDR3 length is 14 residues. V shed 6 bases, J shed 4 bases, and the junction held 8 bases outside the gene matches. The time point: newly diagnosed GD, antithyroid drugs for less than 3 months. PBMCs provided the RNA from which the TCR library was made. This clonotype was seen a few times. These data were also filed under a second study, of T cells in Graves' hyperthyroidism and ophthalmopathy.

The origin of this receptor is a woman aged 35-65 years with Graves disease. J is TRBJ1-2 and V is TRBV12-3 or TRBV12-4, with 7 bases identical to TRBD1. The sequencing used peripheral blood mononuclear cells (PBMCs), collected at new diagnosis, from a patient treated with antithyroid drugs. CDR3 residues: CASSPQGGSYGYTF. The CDR3 DNA reads TGTGCCAGCAGCCCCCAGGGGGGCAGCTATGGCTACACCTTC.